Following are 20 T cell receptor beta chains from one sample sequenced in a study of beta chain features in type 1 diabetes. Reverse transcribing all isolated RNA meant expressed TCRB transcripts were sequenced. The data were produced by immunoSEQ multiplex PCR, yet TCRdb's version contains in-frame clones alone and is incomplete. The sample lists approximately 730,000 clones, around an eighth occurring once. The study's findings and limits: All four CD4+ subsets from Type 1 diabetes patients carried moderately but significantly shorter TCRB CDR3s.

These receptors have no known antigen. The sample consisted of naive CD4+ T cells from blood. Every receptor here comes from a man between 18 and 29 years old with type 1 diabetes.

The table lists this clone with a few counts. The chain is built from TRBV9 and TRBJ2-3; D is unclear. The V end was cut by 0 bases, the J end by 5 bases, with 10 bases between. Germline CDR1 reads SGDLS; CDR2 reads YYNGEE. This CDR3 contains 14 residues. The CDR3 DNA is TGTGCCAGCAGCGTAGCGCAGGCGGTAGATACGCAGTATTTT. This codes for CASSVAQAVDTQYF.

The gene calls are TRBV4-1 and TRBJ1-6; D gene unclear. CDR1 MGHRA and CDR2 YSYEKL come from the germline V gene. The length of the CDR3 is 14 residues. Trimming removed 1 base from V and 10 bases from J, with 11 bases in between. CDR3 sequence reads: CASSQGTLGSPLHF. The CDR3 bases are TGCGCCAGCAGCCAAGGTACCCTTGGATCACCCCTCCACTTT.

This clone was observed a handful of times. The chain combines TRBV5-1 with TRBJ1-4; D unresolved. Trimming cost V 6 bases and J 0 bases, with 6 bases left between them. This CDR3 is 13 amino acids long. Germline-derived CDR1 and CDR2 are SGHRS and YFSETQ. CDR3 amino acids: CASTGATNEKLFF. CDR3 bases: TGCGCCAGCACGGGAGCAACTAATGAAAAACTGTTTTTT.

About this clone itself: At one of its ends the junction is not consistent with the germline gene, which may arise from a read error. The CDR3 sequence: CASSGSEGNTIYF. CDR3 nucleotide sequence: TGTGCTAGCAGCGGGTCCGAAGGAAACACCATATATTTT. The chain links TRBV7-7 to TRBJ1-3; D call uncertain. CDR1 is SSHAT and CDR2 is FNYEAQ in the germline V gene (reference sequence). CDR3 length equals 13 residues.

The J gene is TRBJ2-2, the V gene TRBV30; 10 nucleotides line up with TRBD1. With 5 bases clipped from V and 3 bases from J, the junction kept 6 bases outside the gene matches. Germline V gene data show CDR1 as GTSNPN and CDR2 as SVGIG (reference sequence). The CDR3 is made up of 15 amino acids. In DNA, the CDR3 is TGTGCCTGGGCGCCGGGACAGGGGTACACCGGGGAGCTGTTTTTT. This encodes CAWAPGQGYTGELFF.

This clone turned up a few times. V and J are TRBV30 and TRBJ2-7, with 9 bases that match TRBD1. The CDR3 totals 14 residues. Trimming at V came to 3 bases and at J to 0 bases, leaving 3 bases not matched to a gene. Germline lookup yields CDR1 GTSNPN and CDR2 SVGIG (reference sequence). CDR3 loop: CAWRGTGPSYEQYF. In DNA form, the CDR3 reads TGTGCCTGGAGAGGGACAGGGCCCTCCTACGAGCAGTACTTC.

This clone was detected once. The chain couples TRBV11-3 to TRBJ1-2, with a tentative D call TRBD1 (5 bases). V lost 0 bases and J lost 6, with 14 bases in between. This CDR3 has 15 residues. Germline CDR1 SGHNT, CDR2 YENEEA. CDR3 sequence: CASSLDPPGWNGYTF. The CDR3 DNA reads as TGTGCCAGCAGCTTAGATCCCCCAGGGTGGAATGGCTACACCTTC.

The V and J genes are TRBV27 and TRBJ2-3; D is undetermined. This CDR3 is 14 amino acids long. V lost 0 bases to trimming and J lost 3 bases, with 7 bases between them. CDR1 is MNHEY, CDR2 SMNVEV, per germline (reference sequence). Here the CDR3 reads CASSLSAVTDTQYF. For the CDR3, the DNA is TGTGCCAGCAGTTTATCGGCCGTTACAGATACGCAGTATTTT.

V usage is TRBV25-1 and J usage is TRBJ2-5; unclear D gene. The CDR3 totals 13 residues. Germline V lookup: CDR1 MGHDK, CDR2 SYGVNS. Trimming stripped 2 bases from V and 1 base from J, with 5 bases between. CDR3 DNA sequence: TGTGCCAGCAGTGAACACGTCCAAGAGACCCAGTACTTC. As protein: CASSEHVQETQYF.

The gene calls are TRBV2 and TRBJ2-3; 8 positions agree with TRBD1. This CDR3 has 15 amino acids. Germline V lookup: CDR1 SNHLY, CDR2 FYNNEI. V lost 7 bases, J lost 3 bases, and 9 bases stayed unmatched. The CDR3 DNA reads TGTGCCAGCATGATTAGGACAGGGTCTACAGATACGCAGTATTTT. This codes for CASMIRTGSTDTQYF.

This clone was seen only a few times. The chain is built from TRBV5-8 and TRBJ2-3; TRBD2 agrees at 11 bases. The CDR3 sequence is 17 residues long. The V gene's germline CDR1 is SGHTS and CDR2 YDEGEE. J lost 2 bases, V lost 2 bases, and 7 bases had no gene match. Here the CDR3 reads CASSFPLAGGLTDTQYF. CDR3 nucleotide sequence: TGTGCCAGCAGCTTTCCCCTAGCGGGGGGTCTCACAGATACGCAGTATTTT.

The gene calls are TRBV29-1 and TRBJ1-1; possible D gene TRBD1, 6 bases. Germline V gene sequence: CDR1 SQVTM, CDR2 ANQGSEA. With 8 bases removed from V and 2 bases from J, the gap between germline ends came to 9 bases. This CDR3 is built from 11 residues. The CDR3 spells CSPGVNTEAFF. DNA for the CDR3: TGCAGCCCAGGGGTTAACACTGAAGCTTTCTTT. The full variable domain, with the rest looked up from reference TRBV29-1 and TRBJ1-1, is SAVISQKPSRDICQRGTSLTIQCQVDSQVTMMFWYRQQPGQSLTLIATANQGSEATYESGFVIDKFPISRPNLTFSTLTVSNMSPEDSSIYLCSPGVNTEAFFGQGTRLTVV.

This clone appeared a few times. The CDR3, as DNA: TGTGCCACCAGCAGAGGGTACCAAGAGACCCAGTACTTC. It is translated as CATSRGYQETQYF. This chain links TRBV15 with TRBJ2-5; D gene unclear. Trimming shortened V by 1 base and J by 0 bases, and 3 bases separated the two germline ends. Germline V gene sequence: CDR1 LNHNV, CDR2 YYDKDF (reference sequence). The CDR3 covers 13 residues. Full variable domain (rest looked up from reference TRBV15 and TRBJ2-5): DAMVIQNPRYQVTQFGKPVTLSCSQTLNHNVMYWYQQKSSQAPKLLFHYYDKDFNNEADTPDNFQSRRPNTSFCFLDIRSPGLGDTAMYLCATSRGYQETQYFGPGTRLLVL.

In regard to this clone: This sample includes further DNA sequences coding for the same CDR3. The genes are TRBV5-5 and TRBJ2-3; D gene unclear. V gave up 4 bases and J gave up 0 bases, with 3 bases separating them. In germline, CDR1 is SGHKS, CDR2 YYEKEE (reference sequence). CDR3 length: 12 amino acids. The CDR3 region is CASSPSTDTQYF. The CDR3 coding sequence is TGTGCCAGCAGCCCCAGCACAGATACGCAGTATTTT.

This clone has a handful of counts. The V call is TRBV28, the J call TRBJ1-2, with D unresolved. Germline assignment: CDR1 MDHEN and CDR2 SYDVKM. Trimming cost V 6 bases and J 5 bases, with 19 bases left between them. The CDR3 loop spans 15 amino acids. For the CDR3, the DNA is TGTGCCAGCAGCATTGCCGTGTTGGGGTGGTATGGCTACACCTTC. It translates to CASSIAVLGWYGYTF.

CDR3 sequence (DNA): TGCGCCAGCAGCTTGTACAGGGAGAGTCTACAATATGGTGAGCAGTTCTTC. Protein: CASSLYRESLQYGEQFF. The V gene is TRBV5-1, the J gene TRBJ2-1, with a tentative D call TRBD1 (6 bases). This CDR3 is 17 amino acids long. Germline CDR1 reads SGHRS; CDR2 reads YFSETQ. V was shortened by 1 base and J by 9 bases, with 23 bases between the two germline ends.

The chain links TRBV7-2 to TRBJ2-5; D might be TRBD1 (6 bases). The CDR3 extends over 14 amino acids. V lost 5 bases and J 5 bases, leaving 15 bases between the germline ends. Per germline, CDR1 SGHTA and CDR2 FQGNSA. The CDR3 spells CASSPGTPRETQYF. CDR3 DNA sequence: TGTGCCAGCAGCCCCGGGACACCCAGGGAGACCCAGTACTTC. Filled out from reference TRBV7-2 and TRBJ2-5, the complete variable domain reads GAGVSQSPSNKVTEKGKDVELRCDPISGHTALYWYRQSLGQGLEFLIYFQGNSAPDKSGLPSDRFSAERTGGSVSTLTIQRTQQEDSAVYLCASSPGTPRETQYFGPGTRLLVL.

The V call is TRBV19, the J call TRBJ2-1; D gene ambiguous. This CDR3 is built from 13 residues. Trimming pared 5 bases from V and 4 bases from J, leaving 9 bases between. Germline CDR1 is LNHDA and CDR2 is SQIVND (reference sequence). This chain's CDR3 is CASSVDGYNEQFF. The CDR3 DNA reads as TGTGCCAGTAGTGTCGACGGGTACAATGAGCAGTTCTTC.

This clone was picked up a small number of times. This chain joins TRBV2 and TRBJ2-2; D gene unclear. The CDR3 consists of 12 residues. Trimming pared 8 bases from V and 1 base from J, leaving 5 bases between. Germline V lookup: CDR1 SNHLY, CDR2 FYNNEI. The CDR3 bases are TGTGCCAGCCGCCTGAACACCGGGGAGCTGTTTTTT. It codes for CASRLNTGELFF.

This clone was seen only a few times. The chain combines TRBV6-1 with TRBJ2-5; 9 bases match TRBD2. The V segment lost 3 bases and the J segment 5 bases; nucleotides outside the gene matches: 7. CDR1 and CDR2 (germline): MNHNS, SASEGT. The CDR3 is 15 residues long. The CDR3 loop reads CASSDSGGWRETQYF. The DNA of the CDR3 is TGTGCCAGCAGTGATAGCGGGGGCTGGCGGGAGACCCAGTACTTC.